These 29 T cell receptor beta chains originate from one sample sequenced in a study of blood T cell repertoires in COVID-19. Profiling relied on immunoSEQ multiplex PCR, and the TCRdb table lists in-frame clones only, not all of them. This table has 70,000 to 80,000 clones, under 95% appearing once. The material sequenced was peripheral blood. Receptor source: a human donor in a cohort sampled during active COVID-19.

V gene TRBV5-1 combines with J gene TRBJ2-5; D not certain. Germline loops: CDR1 SGHRS, CDR2 YFSETQ. The germline V and J ends were trimmed by 1 base and 1 base, with 20 bases remaining between them. The CDR3 loop spans 18 amino acids. The CDR3 coding sequence is TGCGCCAGCAGCTTGTTTGCTTCCCCCGAGATAGCCCAAGAGACCCAGTACTTC. This gives the protein CASSLFASPEIAQETQYF.

As DNA, the CDR3 is TGTGCCAGCAGTCGATGGGGGGTTGAGGACACTGAAGCTTTCTTT. Protein: CASSRWGVEDTEAFF. The chain recombines TRBV27 with TRBJ1-1; maybe TRBD1 (5 bases). The CDR3 is made up of 15 amino acids. Deletions cut 5 bases from V and 3 bases from J, with 16 bases between. The germline V gene encodes CDR1 MNHEY and CDR2 SMNVEV (reference sequence).

This rearrangement joins TRBV10-3 to TRBJ1-1, with D unclear. Trimming removed 10 bases from V and 3 bases from J, with 9 bases in between. Germline values: CDR1 ENHRY, CDR2 SYGVKD. This CDR3 spans 11 amino acids. The chain's CDR3 is CATRVDTEAFF. The CDR3 bases are TGTGCCACCCGTGTCGACACTGAAGCTTTCTTT.

The chain carries TRBV4-3 and TRBJ2-5; tentatively, D is TRBD1 (6 bases). This CDR3 spans 14 amino acids. The germline gives CDR1 LGHNA, CDR2 YSLEER. The V end was cut by 3 bases, the J end by 5 bases, with 13 bases between. The CDR3 DNA reads TGCGCCAGCAGCCAGTTTGGGGGCGGCGAGACCCAGTACTTC. It encodes CASSQFGGGETQYF.

The chain uses TRBV7-3 and TRBJ2-2, with a possible D match to TRBD2 (6 bases). V lost 4 bases, J lost 3 bases, and 12 bases lay in between. The germline CDR1 and CDR2 sequences are SGHTA and FQGTGA. The CDR3 length is 15 residues. The CDR3 region is CASSSRTGDTGELFF. The CDR3 DNA sequence: TGTGCCAGCAGCTCCCGGACGGGAGACACCGGGGAGCTGTTTTTT.

The V call is TRBV6-6, the J call TRBJ2-7, with 10 bases aligning to TRBD1. The CDR3 has 15 residues. CDR1 and CDR2 from the germline V gene are MNHNY and SVGAGI (reference sequence). J was trimmed by 4 bases and V by 2 bases; bases with no gene match: 5. In DNA form, the CDR3 reads TGTGCCAGCAGTTACGAATTGGGACAGGGGTACGAGCAGTACTTC. This gives the protein CASSYELGQGYEQYF.

The rearrangement uses TRBV27 and TRBJ1-4; the D is unclear. V was clipped by 4 bases and J by 7 bases, with 16 bases between them. Germline values: CDR1 MNHEY, CDR2 SMNVEV (reference sequence). This CDR3 spans 15 amino acids. The CDR3 sequence is CASSYSLQAGEKLFF. The CDR3 nucleotides are TGTGCCAGCAGTTATTCCTTACAAGCGGGTGAAAAACTGTTTTTT.

This sequence joins TRBV7-3 and TRBJ2-2; 8 positions agree with TRBD1. The CDR3 extends over 14 amino acids. CDR1 is SGHTA, CDR2 FQGTGA, per germline. V lost 4 bases to trimming and J lost 7 bases; unmatched junction nucleotides: 5. CDR3: CASSYQGAGGELFF. The CDR3 bases are TGTGCCAGCAGCTACCAGGGGGCGGGCGGGGAGCTGTTTTTT.

This clone was seen just once. J is TRBJ1-4 and V is TRBV24-1; 7 nucleotides align to TRBD1. With 5 bases clipped from V and 8 bases from J, the junction kept 10 bases outside the gene matches. There are 15 residues in the CDR3. Germline V gene sequence: CDR1 KGHDR, CDR2 SFDVKD. CDR3 in DNA: TGTGCCACCAGTGGACCCGCCGGGACAGAAGAAAAACTGTTTTTT. Amino acid sequence: CATSGPAGTEEKLFF.

The chain joins TRBV9 to TRBJ2-2, with TRBD2 matching 8 bases. Germline loops: CDR1 SGDLS, CDR2 YYNGEE. Germline trimming cut 0 bases from V and 7 bases from J; bases unmatched to any gene: 5. The CDR3 length is 15 residues. In DNA, the CDR3 is TGTGCCAGCAGCGTAGGGACTAGCCGCAGCGGGGAGCTGTTTTTT. Residues: CASSVGTSRSGELFF.

V is TRBV15 and J is TRBJ1-4, with D perhaps TRBD1 (5 bases). The V gene lost 0 bases and the J gene lost 8 bases, with 10 bases spanning the gap. This CDR3 contains 14 residues. Per germline, CDR1 LNHNV and CDR2 YYDKDF (reference sequence). The CDR3 DNA sequence: TGTGCCACCAGCAGAGATCCAGGGATGGAAAAACTGTTTTTT. This codes for CATSRDPGMEKLFF. The complete variable domain, with remaining parts taken from reference TRBV15 and TRBJ1-4, reads DAMVIQNPRYQVTQFGKPVTLSCSQTLNHNVMYWYQQKSSQAPKLLFHYYDKDFNNEADTPDNFQSRRPNTSFCFLDIRSPGLGDTAMYLCATSRDPGMEKLFFGSGTQLSVL.

The genes are TRBV7-2 and TRBJ2-5, with a tentative D call TRBD1 (7 bases). This CDR3 comprises 14 residues. CDR1 and CDR2 (germline): SGHTA, FQGNSA. V lost 3 bases to trimming and J lost 4 bases, with 12 bases between them. As DNA, the CDR3 is TGTGCCAGCAGCTTGGTCAGGGGGGCAGAGACCCAGTACTTC. Its translation: CASSLVRGAETQYF.

As regards this clone: Relative to the germline gene, one junction end is altered; a read error may explain this. The chain links TRBV3-1 (or the pseudogene TRBV3-2) to TRBJ1-3; D not resolved. Germline assignment: CDR1 LGHDT and CDR2 YNNKEL (reference sequence). The CDR3 is 13 amino acids. In nucleotides, the CDR3 is TGTGCCAGCAGCCAAGAACGAGGAAACCCCATATATTTT. It codes for CASSQERGNPIYF.

The chain has TRBV12-3 or TRBV12-4 and TRBJ2-7; D call uncertain. CDR3 length: 12 amino acids. The V end lost 7 bases, the J end lost 9 bases, and 16 bases lay between the germline ends. CDR3 amino acids: CASTADPAPQYF. For the CDR3, the DNA is TGTGCCAGCACCGCGGATCCCGCCCCGCAGTACTTC.

The J gene is TRBJ1-4, the V gene TRBV16, with D possibly TRBD1 on 5 matching bases. The CDR3 is 15 residues long. Trimming took 2 bases from V and 3 from J, leaving 10 bases between them. Germline V gene data show CDR1 as KGHSY and CDR2 as FQNENV. DNA of the CDR3: TGTGCCAGCAGCCAAGGGCAGGGATCTAATGAAAAACTGTTTTTT. Residues: CASSQGQGSNEKLFF. Together with reference TRBV16 and TRBJ1-4, the CDR3 gives the full variable domain: GEEVAQTPKHLVRGEGQKAKLYCAPIKGHSYVFWYQQVLKNEFKFLISFQNENVFDETGMPKERFSAKCLPNSPCSLEIQATKLEDSAVYFCASSQGQGSNEKLFFGSGTQLSVL.

The V call is TRBV6-2 or TRBV6-3, the J call TRBJ2-7, with a possible D match to TRBD1 (5 bases). Looked up from germline, CDR1 is MNHEY and CDR2 is SVGEGT. Trimming cost V 6 bases and J 3 bases, with 15 bases left between them. This CDR3 spans 14 amino acids. Here the CDR3 reads CASSPTGTYYEQYF. The CDR3 bases are TGTGCCAGCAGCCCCACAGGAACCTACTACGAGCAGTACTTC.

The chain links TRBV10-3 to TRBJ2-1; 9 bases align to TRBD1. The CDR3 is 14 residues long. Germline trimming cut 11 bases from V and 7 bases from J; bases unmatched to any gene: 12. The germline V gene has CDR1 ENHRY and CDR2 SYGVKD. The CDR3 region has the DNA TGTGCCGCCACCGGGACAGGGATATCAAATGAGCAGTTCTTC. Translated, it gives CAATGTGISNEQFF.

J is TRBJ2-1 and V is TRBV2; 9 nucleotides agree with TRBD1. Germline CDR1 SNHLY, CDR2 FYNNEI. Losses at the gene ends were 5 bases for V and 9 bases for J; bases not matched to a gene: 14. The CDR3 is 16 amino acids. DNA of the CDR3: TGTGCCAGCAGTCTCTTTTTTTCCGGGACAGGGAGTGAGCAGTTCTTC. The encoded protein is CASSLFFSGTGSEQFF. Drawing the rest from reference TRBV2 and TRBJ2-1, the complete variable domain is EPEVTQTPSHQVTQMGQEVILRCVPISNHLYFYWYRQILGQKVEFLVSFYNNEISEKSEIFDDQFSVERPDGSNFTLKIRSTKLEDSAMYFCASSLFFSGTGSEQFFGPGTRLTVL.

V usage is TRBV4-2 and J usage is TRBJ1-5; a weak D match, TRBD1 (5 bases). The V gene's germline CDR1 is LGHNA and CDR2 YNFKEQ. The CDR3 spans 15 residues. Trimming took off 0 bases at V and 6 bases at J, with 12 bases between the two ends. The CDR3 here is CASSQEGQGSQPQHF. In DNA form, the CDR3 reads TGTGCCAGCAGCCAAGAGGGCCAGGGTAGTCAGCCCCAGCATTTT.

V and J are TRBV5-5 and TRBJ1-3; D might be TRBD1 (6 bases). CDR3 size: 17 residues. Trimming left V 4 bases short and J 0 bases short, with 17 bases between. Germline V gives CDR1 SGHKS, CDR2 YYEKEE (reference sequence). CDR3 DNA: TGTGCCAGCAGCATTCCCGGGACAACACGCTCTGGAAACACCATATATTTT. It is translated as CASSIPGTTRSGNTIYF. The entire variable domain, with the rest obtained from reference TRBV5-5 and TRBJ1-3, is as follows: DAGVTQSPTHLIKTRGQQVTLRCSPISGHKSVSWYQQVLGQGPQFIFQYYEKEERGRGNFPDRFSARQFPNYSSELNVNALLLGDSALYLCASSIPGTTRSGNTIYFGEGSWLTVV.

This chain links TRBV6-5 with TRBJ1-2; 8 bases map to TRBD1. The CDR3 loop spans 14 amino acids. The V gene's germline CDR1 is MNHEY and CDR2 SVGAGI. The ends lost 6 bases at V and 4 bases at J; junction bases unmatched: 7. CDR3 DNA sequence: TGTGCCAGCAGGCCTGGACAGGGAAGCTATGGCTACACCTTC. Residues: CASRPGQGSYGYTF.

The rearrangement uses TRBV5-1 and TRBJ1-3, with D unclear. The CDR3 covers 16 residues. Germline V lookup: CDR1 SGHRS, CDR2 YFSETQ. V was pared by 0 bases and J by 11 bases, with 21 bases between. The CDR3 here is CASSLAYSTGEDPIYF. The CDR3, as DNA: TGCGCCAGCAGCTTGGCCTACTCCACTGGGGAGGACCCCATATATTTT.

This sequence joins TRBV3-1 (or the pseudogene TRBV3-2) and TRBJ2-7; D is ambiguous. Germline values: CDR1 LGHDT, CDR2 YNNKEL (reference sequence). V lost 8 bases to trimming and J lost 1 base, with 3 bases between them. This CDR3 comprises 10 residues. The CDR3 DNA is TGTGCCAGCCAGTCCTACGAGCAGTACTTC. It codes for CASQSYEQYF.

V usage is TRBV4-1 and J usage is TRBJ1-6, with D perhaps TRBD1 (6 bases). Germline CDR1 MGHRA, CDR2 YSYEKL. The CDR3 spans 15 residues. V was clipped by 1 base and J by 6 bases, with 10 bases between them. The CDR3 sequence: CASSQGGQFNSPLHF. CDR3 bases: TGCGCCAGCAGCCAAGGGGGGCAGTTTAATTCACCCCTCCACTTT.

The V and J genes are TRBV10-3 and TRBJ2-1, with unresolved D. CDR3 size: 13 residues. Looked up from germline, CDR1 is ENHRY and CDR2 is SYGVKD. Trimming left V 3 bases short and J 7 bases short, with 10 bases between. DNA of the CDR3: TGTGCCATCAGTGAACCCAATCGGAATGAGCAGTTCTTC. Encoded protein: CAISEPNRNEQFF.

This chain links TRBV18 with TRBJ1-1, with D perhaps TRBD1 (6 bases). Germline-derived CDR1 and CDR2 are KGHSH and LQKENI. This CDR3 contains 14 residues. Trimming shortened V by 2 bases and J by 2 bases, and 9 bases separated the two germline ends. The CDR3: CASSPSGVNTEAFF. CDR3 in DNA: TGTGCCAGCTCACCATCAGGGGTAAACACTGAAGCTTTCTTT. The whole variable domain, filled in from reference TRBV18 and TRBJ1-1, reads NAGVMQNPRHLVRRRGQEARLRCSPMKGHSHVYWYRQLPEEGLKFMVYLQKENIIDESGMPKERFSAEFPKEGPSILRIQQVVRGDSAAYFCASSPSGVNTEAFFGQGTRLTVV.

The chain employs TRBV6-4 and TRBJ1-6; 10 nucleotides line up with TRBD1. CDR3 length equals 14 residues. Germline values: CDR1 MRHNA, CDR2 SNTAGT. The junction had 6 bases not matched to a gene; V was cut back by 3 bases and J by 13 bases. CDR3: CASSEAGTGAPLHF. The CDR3 region has the DNA TGTGCCAGCAGTGAAGCCGGGACAGGGGCCCCCCTCCACTTT.

The chain has TRBV5-1 and TRBJ2-5; 11 nucleotides agree with TRBD1. The CDR3 extends over 13 amino acids. Germline CDR1 is SGHRS and CDR2 is YFSETQ. The V segment lost 7 bases and the J segment 4 bases; nucleotides outside the gene matches: 3. The CDR3 loop reads CASRTGGVETQYF. The CDR3, as DNA: TGCGCCAGCCGGACAGGGGGCGTAGAGACCCAGTACTTC.

The genes are TRBV30 and TRBJ1-6, with a tentative D call TRBD1 (6 bases). Germline V gene sequence: CDR1 GTSNPN, CDR2 SVGIG (reference sequence). CDR3 size: 14 residues. Deletions cut 5 bases from V and 1 base from J, with 9 bases between. The CDR3 bases are TGTGCCTGGGTACAGGGATCCTATAATTCACCCCTCCACTTT. Translation: CAWVQGSYNSPLHF.